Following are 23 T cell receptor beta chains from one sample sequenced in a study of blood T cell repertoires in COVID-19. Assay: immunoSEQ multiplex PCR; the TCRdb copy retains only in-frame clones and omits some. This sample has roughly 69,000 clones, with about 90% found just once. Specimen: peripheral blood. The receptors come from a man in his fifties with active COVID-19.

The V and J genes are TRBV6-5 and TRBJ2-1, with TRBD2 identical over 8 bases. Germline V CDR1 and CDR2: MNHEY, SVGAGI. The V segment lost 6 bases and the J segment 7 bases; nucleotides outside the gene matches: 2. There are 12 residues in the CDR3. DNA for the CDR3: TGTGCCAGCAGCCGGGGGGGGAATGAGCAGTTCTTC. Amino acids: CASSRGGNEQFF.

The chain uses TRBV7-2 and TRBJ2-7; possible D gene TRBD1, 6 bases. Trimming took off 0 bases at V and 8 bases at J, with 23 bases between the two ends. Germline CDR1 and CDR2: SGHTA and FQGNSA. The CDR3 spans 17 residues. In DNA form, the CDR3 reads TGTGCCAGCAGCTTAGCGCTCCGGCAGGGGACACCTACGAAGCAGTACTTC. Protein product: CASSLALRQGTPTKQYF.

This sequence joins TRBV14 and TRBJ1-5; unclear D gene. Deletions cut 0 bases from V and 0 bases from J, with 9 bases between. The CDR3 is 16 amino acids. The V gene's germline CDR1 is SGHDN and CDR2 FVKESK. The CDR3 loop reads CASSQERARSNQPQHF. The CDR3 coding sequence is TGTGCCAGCAGCCAAGAGCGGGCCCGTAGCAATCAGCCCCAGCATTTT.

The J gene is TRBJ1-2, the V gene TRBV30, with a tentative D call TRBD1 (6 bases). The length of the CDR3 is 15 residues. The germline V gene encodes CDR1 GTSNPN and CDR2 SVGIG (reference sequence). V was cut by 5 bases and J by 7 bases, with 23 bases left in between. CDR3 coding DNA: TGTGCCTGGTCATTGGAGGCCTCGGGAGGGGGTGGCTACACCTTC. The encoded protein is CAWSLEASGGGGYTF.

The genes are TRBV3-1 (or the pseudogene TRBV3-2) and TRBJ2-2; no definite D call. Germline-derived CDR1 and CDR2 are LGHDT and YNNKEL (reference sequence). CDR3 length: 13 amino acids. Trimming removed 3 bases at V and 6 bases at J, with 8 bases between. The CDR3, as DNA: TGTGCCAGCAGCCACTCCCTCCCCGGGGAGCTGTTTTTT. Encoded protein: CASSHSLPGELFF.

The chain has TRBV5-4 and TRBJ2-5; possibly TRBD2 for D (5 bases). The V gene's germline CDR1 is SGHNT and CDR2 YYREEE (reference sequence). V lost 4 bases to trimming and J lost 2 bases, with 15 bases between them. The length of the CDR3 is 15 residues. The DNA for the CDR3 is TGTGCCAGCAGCACTAGGACCGAATCGCAAGAGACCCAGTACTTC. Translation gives CASSTRTESQETQYF. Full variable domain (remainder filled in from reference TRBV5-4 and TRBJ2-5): ETGVTQSPTHLIKTRGQQVTLRCSSQSGHNTVSWYQQALGQGPQFIFQYYREEENGRGNFPPRFSGLQFPNYSSELNVNALELDDSALYLCASSTRTESQETQYFGPGTRLLVL.

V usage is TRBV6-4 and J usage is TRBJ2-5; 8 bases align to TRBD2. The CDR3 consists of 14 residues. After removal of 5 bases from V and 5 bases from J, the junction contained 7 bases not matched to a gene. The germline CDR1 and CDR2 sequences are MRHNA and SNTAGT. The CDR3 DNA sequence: TGTGCCAGCAGTTACGGGAGGGCAGGGGAGACCCAGTACTTC. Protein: CASSYGRAGETQYF.

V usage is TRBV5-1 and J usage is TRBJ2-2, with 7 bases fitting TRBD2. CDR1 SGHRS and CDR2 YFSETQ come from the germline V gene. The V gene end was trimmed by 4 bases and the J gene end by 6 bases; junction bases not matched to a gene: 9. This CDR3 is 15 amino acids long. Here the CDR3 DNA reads TGCGCCAGCAGCATCGACACTAGCGCGCCCGGGGAGCTGTTTTTT. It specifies CASSIDTSAPGELFF. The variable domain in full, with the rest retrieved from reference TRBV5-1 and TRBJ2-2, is KAGVTQTPRYLIKTRGQQVTLSCSPISGHRSVSWYQQTPGQGLQFLFEYFSETQRNKGNFPGRFSGRQFSNSRSEMNVSTLELGDSALYLCASSIDTSAPGELFFGEGSRLTVL.

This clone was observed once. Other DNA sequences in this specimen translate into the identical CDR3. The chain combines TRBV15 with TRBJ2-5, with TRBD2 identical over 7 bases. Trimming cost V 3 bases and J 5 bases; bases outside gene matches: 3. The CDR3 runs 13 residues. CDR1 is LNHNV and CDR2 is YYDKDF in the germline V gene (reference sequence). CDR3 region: CATSRGGWETQYF. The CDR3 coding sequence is TGTGCCACCAGCAGGGGGGGGTGGGAGACCCAGTACTTC.

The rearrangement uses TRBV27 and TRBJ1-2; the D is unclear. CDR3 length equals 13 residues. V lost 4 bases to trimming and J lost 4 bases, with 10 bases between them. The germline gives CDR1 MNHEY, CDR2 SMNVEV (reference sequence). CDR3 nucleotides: TGTGCCAGCAGTTCTCGGTACTCCTATGGCTACACCTTC. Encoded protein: CASSSRYSYGYTF.

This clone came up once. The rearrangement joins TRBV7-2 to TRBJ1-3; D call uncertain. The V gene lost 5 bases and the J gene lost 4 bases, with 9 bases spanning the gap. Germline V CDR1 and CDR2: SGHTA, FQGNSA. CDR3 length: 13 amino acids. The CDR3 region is CASSPQQGNTIYF. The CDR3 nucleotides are TGTGCCAGCAGCCCTCAACAAGGAAACACCATATATTTT.

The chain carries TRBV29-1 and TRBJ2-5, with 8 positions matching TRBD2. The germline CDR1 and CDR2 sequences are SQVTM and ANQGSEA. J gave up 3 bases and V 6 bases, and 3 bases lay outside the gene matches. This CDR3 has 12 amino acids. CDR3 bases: TGCAGCGTGGACGGGGGGGAAGAGACCCAGTACTTC. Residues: CSVDGGEETQYF.

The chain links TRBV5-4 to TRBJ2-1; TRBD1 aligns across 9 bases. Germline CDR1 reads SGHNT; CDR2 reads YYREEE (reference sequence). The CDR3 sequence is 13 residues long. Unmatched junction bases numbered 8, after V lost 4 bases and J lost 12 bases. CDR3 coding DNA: TGTGCCAGCAGCAGGGACAGGGACAATATGCAGTTCTTC. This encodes CASSRDRDNMQFF.

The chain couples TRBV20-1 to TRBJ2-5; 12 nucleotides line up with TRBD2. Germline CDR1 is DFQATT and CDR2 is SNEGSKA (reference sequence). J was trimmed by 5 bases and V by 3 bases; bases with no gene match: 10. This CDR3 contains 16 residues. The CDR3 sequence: CSASRLAGGQRETQYF. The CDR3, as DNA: TGCAGTGCTAGTCGCCTAGCGGGGGGGCAGCGGGAGACCCAGTACTTC.

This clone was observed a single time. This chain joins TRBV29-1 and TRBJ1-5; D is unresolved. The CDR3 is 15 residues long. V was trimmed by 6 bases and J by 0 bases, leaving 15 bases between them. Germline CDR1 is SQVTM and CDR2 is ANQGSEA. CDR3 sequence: CSVRETLYSNQPQHF. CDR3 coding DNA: TGCAGCGTCAGAGAGACACTCTATAGCAATCAGCCCCAGCATTTT.

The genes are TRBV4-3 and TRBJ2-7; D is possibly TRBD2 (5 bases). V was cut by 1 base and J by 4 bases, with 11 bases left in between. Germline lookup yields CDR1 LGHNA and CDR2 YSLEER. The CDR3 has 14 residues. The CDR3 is CASSQGEGRYEQYF. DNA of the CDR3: TGCGCCAGCAGCCAAGGAGAGGGAAGGTACGAGCAGTACTTC.

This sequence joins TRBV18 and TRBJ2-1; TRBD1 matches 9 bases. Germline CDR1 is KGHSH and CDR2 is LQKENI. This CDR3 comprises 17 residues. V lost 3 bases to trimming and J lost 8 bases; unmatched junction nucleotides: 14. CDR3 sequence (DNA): TGTGCCAGCTCACCTTCTTATTCGGGACAGGGTGTCGATGAGCAGTTCTTC. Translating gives CASSPSYSGQGVDEQFF.

For the CDR3, the DNA is TGTGCCAGCAGCCTCACCTCGGGTGGCTACACCTTC. This encodes CASSLTSGGYTF. The chain joins TRBV12-3 or TRBV12-4 to TRBJ1-2; D is unclear. V was cut by 6 bases and J by 7 bases, with 12 bases left in between. CDR3 length: 12 residues.

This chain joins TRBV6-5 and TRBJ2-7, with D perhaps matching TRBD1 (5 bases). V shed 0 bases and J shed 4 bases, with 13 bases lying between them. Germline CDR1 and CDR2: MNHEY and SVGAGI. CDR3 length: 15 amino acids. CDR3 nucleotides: TGTGCCAGCAGTTACTCGGTCCCAGGGAAATACGAGCAGTACTTC. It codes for CASSYSVPGKYEQYF.

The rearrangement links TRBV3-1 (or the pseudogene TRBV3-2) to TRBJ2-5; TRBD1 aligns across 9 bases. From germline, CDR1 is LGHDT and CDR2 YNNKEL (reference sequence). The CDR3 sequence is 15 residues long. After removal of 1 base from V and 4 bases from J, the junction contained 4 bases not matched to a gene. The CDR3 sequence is CASSQGTGVGETQYF. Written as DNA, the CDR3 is TGTGCCAGCAGCCAAGGGACAGGGGTTGGAGAGACCCAGTACTTC.

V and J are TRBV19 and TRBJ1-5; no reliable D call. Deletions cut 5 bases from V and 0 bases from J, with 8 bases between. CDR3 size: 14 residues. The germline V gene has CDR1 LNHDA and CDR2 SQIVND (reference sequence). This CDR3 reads CASSLQYSNQPQHF. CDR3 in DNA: TGTGCCAGTAGTCTCCAGTATAGCAATCAGCCCCAGCATTTT.

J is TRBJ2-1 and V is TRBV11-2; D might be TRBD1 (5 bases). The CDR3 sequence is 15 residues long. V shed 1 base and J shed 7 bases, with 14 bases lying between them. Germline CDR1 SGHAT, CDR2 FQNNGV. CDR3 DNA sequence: TGTGCCAGCAGCTTAGGGCTAGTAAGGGGTAATGAGCAGTTCTTC. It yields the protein CASSLGLVRGNEQFF.

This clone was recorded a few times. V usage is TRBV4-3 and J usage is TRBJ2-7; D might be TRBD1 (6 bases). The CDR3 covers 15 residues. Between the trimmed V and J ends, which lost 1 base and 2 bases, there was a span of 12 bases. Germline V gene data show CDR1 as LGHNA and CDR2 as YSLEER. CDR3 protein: CASSQGYPGAYEQYF. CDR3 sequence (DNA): TGCGCCAGCAGCCAAGGGTACCCAGGGGCCTACGAGCAGTACTTC.